Listed below are T cell receptor beta chains from one sample, sequenced in a study of blood T cell repertoires in COVID-19. Generated by immunoSEQ multiplex PCR, the TCRdb table keeps only in-frame clones and is missing some. This sample has fewer than 300,000 clones, with 85% found just once. Specimen: PBMCs or T cells enriched from blood (not recorded which). Receptors originate from a woman in her fifties or sixties who had recovered from COVID-19. CDR3s leave out the opening cysteine and the closing phenylalanine or tryptophan.

j_gene | v_gene | CDR3aa
TRBJ2-7 | TRBV6-6 | ASSSWTGNHEQY
TRBJ2-1 | TRBV30 | AWGGLADEQF
TRBJ2-1 | TRBV5-1 | ASSIKQGPNEQF
TRBJ1-4 | TRBV7-2 | ASSLRGGEGEKLF
TRBJ2-7 | TRBV9 | ASSDGTGGIDEQY
TRBJ1-5 | TRBV6-5 | ASSYAENQPQH
TRBJ2-3 | TRBV29-1 | SVAGQGTDTQY
TRBJ2-1 | TRBV10-3 | AISGGNYNEQF
TRBJ1-2 | TRBV4-1 | ASRRQGVRGGYT
TRBJ2-6 | TRBV3-1/TRBV3-2 | ASTYMGRTGANVLT